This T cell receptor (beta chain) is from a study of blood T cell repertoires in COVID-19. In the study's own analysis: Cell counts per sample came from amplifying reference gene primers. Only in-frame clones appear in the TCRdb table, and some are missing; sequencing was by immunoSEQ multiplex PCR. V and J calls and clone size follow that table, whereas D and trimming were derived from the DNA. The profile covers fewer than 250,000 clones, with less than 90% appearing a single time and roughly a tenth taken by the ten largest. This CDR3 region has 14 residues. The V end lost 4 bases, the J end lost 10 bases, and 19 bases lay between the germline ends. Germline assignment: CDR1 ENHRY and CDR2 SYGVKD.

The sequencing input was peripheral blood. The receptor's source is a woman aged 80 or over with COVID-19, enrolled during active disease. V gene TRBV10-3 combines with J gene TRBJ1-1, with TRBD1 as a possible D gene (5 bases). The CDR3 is CAISVQATAFGAFF. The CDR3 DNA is TGTGCCATCAGTGTACAGGCCACAGCCTTTGGAGCTTTCTTT.